The 13 T cell receptor beta chains presented below share a single source sample, sequenced in a study of T cells after yellow fever vaccination (dated by TCRdb to between 2018 and 2021). Libraries were constructed by 5' RACE. Sequencing took place on an Illumina HiSeq 2500. Using fastp trimming at Q25 and MiXCR clonotype assembly, TCRdb reanalyzed the public sequencing data and kept in-frame beta chains. Rows with one shared CDR3 protein collapse into an entry with the most common genes and DNA. The sample includes roughly 500,000 distinct CDR3 sequences, with about a fifth observed a single time. The top ten clonotypes cover roughly an eighth of the sample. In the paper's terms, the treatment or condition label means: live attenuated yellow fever vaccine strain. Specimen: PBMCs, collected 15 days after the yellow fever booster vaccination. The origin of the receptors is a man aged 25-45 years who received the YFV17D yellow fever vaccine.

V is TRBV24-1 and J is TRBJ2-1; D is unresolved. Germline V lookup: CDR1 KGHDR, CDR2 SFDVKD. CDR3 length: 14 residues. The V gene lost 4 bases and the J gene lost 6 bases, with 12 bases spanning the gap. The CDR3 DNA sequence: TGTGCCACCAGTGACCCCGGACCAGGCAATGAGCAGTTCTTC. Amino acid sequence: CATSDPGPGNEQFF.

The table lists this clonotype with a few counts. The V call is TRBV5-1, the J call TRBJ2-3, with 8 bases lining up with TRBD2. Germline CDR1 is SGHRS and CDR2 is YFSETQ. Trimming at V came to 0 bases and at J to 4 bases, leaving 4 bases not matched to a gene. This CDR3 contains 15 residues. CDR3 sequence: CASSLAAGGADTQYF. The CDR3 DNA is TGCGCCAGCAGCTTGGCCGCGGGAGGTGCAGATACGCAGTATTTT.

This clonotype has only a few counts. The rearrangement links TRBV10-3 to TRBJ2-1; D unclear. V was clipped by 3 bases and J by 0 bases, with 9 bases between them. The CDR3 runs 15 residues. Germline loops: CDR1 ENHRY, CDR2 SYGVKD. The CDR3 DNA follows: TGTGCCATCAGTGATTGGCAGAGCTCCTACAATGAGCAGTTCTTC. Residues: CAISDWQSSYNEQFF.

The V gene is TRBV4-3, the J gene TRBJ2-7; a possible D gene is TRBD2 (5 bases). In germline, CDR1 is LGHNA, CDR2 YSLEER. The CDR3 contains 16 residues. The V gene lost 0 bases and the J gene lost 6 bases, with 18 bases spanning the gap. The CDR3 loop reads CASSQDPPRAGGEQYF. In DNA form, the CDR3 reads TGCGCCAGCAGCCAAGATCCCCCGAGGGCAGGCGGCGAGCAGTACTTC.

The V and J genes are TRBV7-9 and TRBJ2-3; D unclear. This CDR3 is built from 12 residues. Germline-derived CDR1 and CDR2 are SEHNR and FQNEAQ (reference sequence). Trimming removed 3 bases from V and 7 bases from J, with 8 bases in between. As DNA, the CDR3 is TGTGCCAGCAGCTTCGACCAAAATACGCAGTATTTT. It yields the protein CASSFDQNTQYF. The full variable domain, in which reference TRBV7-9 and TRBJ2-3 provide the parts outside the CDR3, is DTGVSQNPRHKITKRGQNVTFRCDPISEHNRLYWYRQTLGQGPEFLTYFQNEAQLEKSRLLSDRFSAERPKGSFSTLEIQRTEQGDSAMYLCASSFDQNTQYFGPGTRLTVL.

The table lists this clonotype with a few counts. The chain has TRBV7-2 and TRBJ1-4; possibly TRBD1 for D (6 bases). This CDR3 is built from 14 residues. V lost 0 bases and J lost 8, with 10 bases in between. Germline CDR1 reads SGHTA; CDR2 reads FQGNSA. The chain's CDR3 is CASSLARGEEKLFF. In nucleotides, the CDR3 is TGTGCCAGCAGCTTAGCCAGGGGTGAGGAAAAACTGTTTTTT.

The table lists this clonotype with a few counts. The chain links TRBV20-1 to TRBJ1-5; D gene ambiguous. CDR1 is DFQATT, CDR2 SNEGSKA, per germline (reference sequence). Trimming took off 4 bases at V and 5 bases at J, with 15 bases between the two ends. The CDR3 contains 14 residues. CDR3 coding DNA: TGCAGTGCTACCCGTGGACTGGTAGATCAGCCCCAGCATTTT. Amino acids: CSATRGLVDQPQHF.

This clonotype was seen a few times. CDR3 residues: CASSNVGGSYNEQFF. DNA of the CDR3: TGCGCCAGCAGCAACGTGGGGGGCTCCTACAATGAGCAGTTCTTC. The gene calls are TRBV5-1 and TRBJ2-1; D is perhaps TRBD2 (6 bases). Germline V lookup: CDR1 SGHRS, CDR2 YFSETQ. This CDR3 has 15 residues. Deletions cut 4 bases from V and 0 bases from J, with 11 bases between. Combining the CDR3 with reference TRBV5-1 and TRBJ2-1 gives the whole variable domain KAGVTQTPRYLIKTRGQQVTLSCSPISGHRSVSWYQQTPGQGLQFLFEYFSETQRNKGNFPGRFSGRQFSNSRSEMNVSTLELGDSALYLCASSNVGGSYNEQFFGPGTRLTVL.

The rearrangement joins TRBV20-1 to TRBJ2-7; 13 bases are shared with TRBD2. The germline gives CDR1 DFQATT, CDR2 SNEGSKA (reference sequence). The CDR3 extends over 14 amino acids. V lost 5 bases, J lost 3 bases, and 4 bases stayed unmatched. CDR3 residues: CSAPRTSGSYEQYF. The CDR3 bases are TGCAGTGCTCCTCGGACTAGCGGGAGCTACGAGCAGTACTTC.

This clonotype was counted between two and nine times. The chain employs TRBV12-3 or TRBV12-4 and TRBJ2-6; D is perhaps TRBD1 (5 bases). V was shortened by 9 bases and J by 7 bases, with 16 bases between the two germline ends. The CDR3 sequence is 14 residues long. Here the CDR3 reads CASTPGYGANVLTF. The CDR3 DNA sequence: TGTGCCAGTACGCCAGGGTATGGAGCCAACGTCCTGACTTTC.

The chain carries TRBV20-1 and TRBJ2-7; weak D call: TRBD2 (6 bases). CDR3 length equals 16 residues. Between the trimmed V and J ends, which lost 0 bases and 4 bases, there was a span of 19 bases. Germline CDR1 DFQATT, CDR2 SNEGSKA (reference sequence). The DNA for the CDR3 is TGCAGTGCTAGAGATCCATCGGGAGCCACTACTTACGAGCAGTACTTC. Its translation: CSARDPSGATTYEQYF.

This chain connects TRBV29-1 to TRBJ2-5; D is perhaps TRBD1 (6 bases). This CDR3 region has 13 residues. CDR1 is SQVTM, CDR2 ANQGSEA, per germline. V lost 4 bases, J lost 5 bases, and 14 bases lay in between. CDR3 loop: CSVAIRGFETQYF. CDR3 nucleotide sequence: TGCAGCGTTGCAATTAGGGGGTTCGAGACCCAGTACTTC.

The chain is built from TRBV30 and TRBJ2-5; possible D gene TRBD2, 5 bases. Trimming cost V 8 bases and J 0 bases, with 13 bases left between them. CDR3 length: 13 residues. Germline CDR1 and CDR2: GTSNPN and SVGIG (reference sequence). DNA for the CDR3: TGTGCCCTGTCGTCGGGAAACCAAGAGACCCAGTACTTC. It translates to CALSSGNQETQYF.